This is a list of T cell receptor beta chains from one sample in a study of cytomegalovirus exposure and HLA in healthy donors. Clones were read by immunoSEQ multiplex PCR, and TCRdb kept only the in-frame ones, dropping some. The repertoire has fewer than 200,000 clones, around 80% of them found once; the top ten carry under 5%. The sample comprised PBMCs. The receptors come from a woman aged 45-60 years in good health and CMV-seropositive. The CDR3 runs from the conserved cysteine through the conserved F or W.

J gene: TRBJ2-7
V gene: TRBV27
CDR3 protein: CASSLRSFGDSPYEQYF

J gene: TRBJ2-7
V gene: TRBV28
CDR3 protein: CACASLYEQYF

J gene: TRBJ1-3
V gene: TRBV18
CDR3 protein: CASSRSLQGFGNTIYF

J gene: TRBJ1-5
V gene: TRBV5-5
CDR3 protein: CASSSYGQGMSKGGQPQHF

J gene: TRBJ2-7
V gene: TRBV25-1
CDR3 protein: CASESSTGRTYEQYF

J gene: TRBJ1-5
V gene: TRBV28
CDR3 protein: CASSFLRSWQPQHF

J gene: TRBJ1-4
V gene: TRBV7-9
CDR3 protein: CASSFDRGSEKLFF

J gene: TRBJ2-7
V gene: TRBV7-3
CDR3 protein: CASSLDGTGAYEQYF

J gene: TRBJ1-1
V gene: TRBV7-3
CDR3 protein: CASRGGMNTEAFF

J gene: TRBJ2-7
V gene: TRBV7-8
CDR3 protein: CASSLEGASRSYEQYF

J gene: TRBJ2-3
V gene: TRBV19
CDR3 protein: CASSRVTSGYTDTQYF

J gene: TRBJ2-7
V gene: TRBV7-6
CDR3 protein: CASSYRGTSGSSYEQYF

J gene: TRBJ1-1
V gene: TRBV19
CDR3 protein: CASRLNTEAFF

J gene: TRBJ1-2
V gene: TRBV6-6
CDR3 protein: CASTPTGVGYTF

J gene: TRBJ1-3
V gene: TRBV19
CDR3 protein: CASTVAVADTIYF

J gene: TRBJ2-3
V gene: TRBV7-2
CDR3 protein: CASSFYTKAGGATDTQYF

J gene: TRBJ2-3
V gene: TRBV6-5
CDR3 protein: CASFREGDTQYF

J gene: TRBJ1-5
V gene: TRBV7-2
CDR3 protein: CASSLKGLGSNQPQHF

J gene: TRBJ2-7
V gene: TRBV7-9
CDR3 protein: CASSLTLTYEQYF

J gene: TRBJ2-7
V gene: TRBV25-1
CDR3 protein: CASSGTRGDEQYF

J gene: TRBJ2-2
V gene: TRBV7-3
CDR3 protein: CASSPGLANTGELFF

J gene: TRBJ2-1
V gene: TRBV5-4
CDR3 protein: CASSRQGGYNEQFF

J gene: TRBJ2-3
V gene: TRBV18
CDR3 protein: CASSPTGGARTDTQYF

J gene: TRBJ1-1
V gene: TRBV19
CDR3 protein: CASSIGSPGTEAFF

J gene: TRBJ2-2
V gene: TRBV5-1
CDR3 protein: CASSLGQGYTGELFF

J gene: TRBJ2-7
V gene: TRBV7-2
CDR3 protein: CASSLRDRGPTVSDEQYF

J gene: TRBJ1-2
V gene: TRBV12-5
CDR3 protein: CASGDINYGYTF